This TCR beta chain was sequenced for a study of CD8+CD57+ T cells in acquired aplastic anemia. About the research overall: Sequencing produced an average of approximately 11 million reads per healthy donor for CD4+ cells.

Profiling of TCR beta VDJ combinations and CDR3 sequences used genomic DNA as template. TCRdb reprocessed the reads with MiXCR, giving one entry per CDR3 protein. The sample has about 81,000 distinct CDR3 sequences, about 45% seen once; the top ten hold 65% to 70%. CDR3 length: 14 amino acids. V shed 6 bases and J shed 0 bases, with 12 bases lying between them. CDR1 is SGHNT and CDR2 is YYREEE in the germline V gene (reference sequence). In its sample, this clonotype was seen a few times. The sequence came from a human donor in good health, serving as a control. The sequenced sample consisted of sorted CD4+, CD8+, or CD8+CD57+ T cells (not recorded which) from PBMCs. The rearrangement links TRBV5-4 to TRBJ1-1; D perhaps matches TRBD1 (6 bases). The CDR3 loop reads CASTSGTMNTEAFF. Written as DNA, the CDR3 is TGTGCCAGCACTTCCGGGACAATGAACACTGAAGCTTTCTTT.